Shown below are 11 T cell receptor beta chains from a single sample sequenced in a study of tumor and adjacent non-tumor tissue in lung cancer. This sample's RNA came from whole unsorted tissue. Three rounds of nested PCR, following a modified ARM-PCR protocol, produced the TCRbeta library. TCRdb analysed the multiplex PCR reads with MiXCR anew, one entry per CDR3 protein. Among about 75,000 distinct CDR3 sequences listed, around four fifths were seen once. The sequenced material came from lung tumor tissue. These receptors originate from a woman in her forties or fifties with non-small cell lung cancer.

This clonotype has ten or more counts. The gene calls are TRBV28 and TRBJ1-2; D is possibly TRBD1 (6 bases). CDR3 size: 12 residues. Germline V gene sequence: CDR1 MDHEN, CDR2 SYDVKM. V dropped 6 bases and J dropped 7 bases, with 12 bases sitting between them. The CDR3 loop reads CASRAGVGGYTF. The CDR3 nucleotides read TGTGCCAGCAGGGCAGGGGTGGGTGGCTACACCTTC.

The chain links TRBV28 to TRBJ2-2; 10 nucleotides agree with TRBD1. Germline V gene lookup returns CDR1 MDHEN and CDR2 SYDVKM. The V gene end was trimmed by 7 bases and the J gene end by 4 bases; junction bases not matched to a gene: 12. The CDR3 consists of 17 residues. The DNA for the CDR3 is TGTGCCAGCAATTCCCGCGACAGGGGGCGCGGCACCGGGGAGCTGTTTTTT. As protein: CASNSRDRGRGTGELFF.

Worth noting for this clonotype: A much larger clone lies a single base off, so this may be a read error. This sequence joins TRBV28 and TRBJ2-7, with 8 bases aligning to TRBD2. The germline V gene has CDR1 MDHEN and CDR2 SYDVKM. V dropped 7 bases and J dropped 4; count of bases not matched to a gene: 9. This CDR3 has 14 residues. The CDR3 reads CASIESGSLYEQYF. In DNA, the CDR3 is TGTGCCAGCATAGAAAGCGGGAGTTTGTACGAGCAGTACTTC.

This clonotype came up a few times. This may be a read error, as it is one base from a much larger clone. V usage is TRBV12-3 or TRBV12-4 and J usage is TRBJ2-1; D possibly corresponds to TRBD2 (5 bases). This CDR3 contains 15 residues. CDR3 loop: CASSLNGLTYNEQLF. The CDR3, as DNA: TGTGCCAGCAGTTTAAACGGACTCACCTACAATGAGCAGCTCTTC.

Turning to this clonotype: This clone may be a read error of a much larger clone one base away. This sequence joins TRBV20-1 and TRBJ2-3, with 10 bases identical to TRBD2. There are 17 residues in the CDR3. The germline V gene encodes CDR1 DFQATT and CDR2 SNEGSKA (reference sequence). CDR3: CNAPSWVGTSGTDTQYF. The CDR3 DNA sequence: TGCAATGCACCCTCGTGGGTCGGGACTAGCGGCACAGATACGCAGTATTTT.

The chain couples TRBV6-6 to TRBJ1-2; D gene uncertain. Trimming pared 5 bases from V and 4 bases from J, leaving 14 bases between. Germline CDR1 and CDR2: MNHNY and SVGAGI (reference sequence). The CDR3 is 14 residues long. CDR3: CASSPVTASYGYTF. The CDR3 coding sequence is TGTGCCAGCAGTCCCGTGACGGCGAGCTATGGCTACACCTTC.

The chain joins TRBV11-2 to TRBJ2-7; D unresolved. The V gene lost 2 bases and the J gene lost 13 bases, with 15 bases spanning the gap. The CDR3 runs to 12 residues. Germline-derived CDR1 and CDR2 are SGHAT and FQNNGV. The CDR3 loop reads CASSLSSTMQYF. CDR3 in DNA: TGTGCCAGCAGCTTAAGTTCTACGATGCAATACTTC.

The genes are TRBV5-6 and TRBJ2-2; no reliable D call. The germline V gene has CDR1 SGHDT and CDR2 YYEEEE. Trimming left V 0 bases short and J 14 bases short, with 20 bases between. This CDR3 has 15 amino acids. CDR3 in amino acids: CASSLGLSQLWKLFF. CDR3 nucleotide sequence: TGTGCCAGCAGCTTGGGTCTTTCGCAGCTATGGAAACTGTTTTTT.

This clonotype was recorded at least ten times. The CDR3 reads CASRRAREGTIYF. The CDR3 DNA follows: TGTGCCAGCAGACGGGCCAGGGAAGGCACCATATATTTT. The chain uses TRBV6-5 and TRBJ1-3, with D tentatively TRBD1 (5 bases). Deletions cut 6 bases from V and 9 bases from J, with 15 bases between. The CDR3 is made up of 13 amino acids. In germline, CDR1 is MNHEY, CDR2 SVGAGI.

The DNA for the CDR3 is TGTGTCAACAGTTTATGGTCCTACGAGCAGTACTTC. Encoded protein: CVNSLWSYEQYF. This rearrangement joins TRBV28 to TRBJ2-7, with D unclear. Germline V gives CDR1 MDHEN, CDR2 SYDVKM. This CDR3 contains 12 residues.

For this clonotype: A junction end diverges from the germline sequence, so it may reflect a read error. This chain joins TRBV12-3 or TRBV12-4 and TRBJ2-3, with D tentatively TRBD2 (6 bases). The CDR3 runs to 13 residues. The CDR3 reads CAGSIGTPDKQYF. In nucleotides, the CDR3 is TGTGCCGGCAGCATCGGGACTCCAGATAAGCAGTATTTT.